The 2 T cell receptor beta chains presented below share a single source sample, sequenced in a study of shared clonotypes between healthy human individuals. The assay was immunoSEQ multiplex PCR, and TCRdb's table has in-frame clones only and misses some. The table lists about 1.5 million clones, 95% to 99% of them singletons, with roughly 0.45% in the top ten. Sequencing was performed on naive CD4+ T cells sorted from blood. This sample's subset: CD45RA+ positively selected. The receptors originated from a man aged 25 to 40 in good health.

The DNA of the CDR3 is TGTGCCAGCAGCTTCAGGACAGGAGGAGATACGCAGTATTTT. This translates into CASSFRTGGDTQYF. The J gene is TRBJ2-3, the V gene TRBV5-4, with 7 bases matching TRBD1. V lost 2 bases and J lost 5; bases outside the gene matches: 5. The CDR3 contains 14 residues. From germline, CDR1 is SGHNT and CDR2 YYREEE (reference sequence).

As concerns this clone: At one end the junction does not follow the germline gene, possibly because of a read error. The V gene is TRBV28, the J gene TRBJ1-5, with a weak D call TRBD1 (5 bases). The V gene's germline CDR1 is MDHEN and CDR2 SYDVKM. There are 13 residues in the CDR3. This CDR3 reads CASSLVGAGLNLF. Here the CDR3 DNA reads TGTGCCAGCAGTTTAGTGGGAGCGGGACTAAACTTGTTT.